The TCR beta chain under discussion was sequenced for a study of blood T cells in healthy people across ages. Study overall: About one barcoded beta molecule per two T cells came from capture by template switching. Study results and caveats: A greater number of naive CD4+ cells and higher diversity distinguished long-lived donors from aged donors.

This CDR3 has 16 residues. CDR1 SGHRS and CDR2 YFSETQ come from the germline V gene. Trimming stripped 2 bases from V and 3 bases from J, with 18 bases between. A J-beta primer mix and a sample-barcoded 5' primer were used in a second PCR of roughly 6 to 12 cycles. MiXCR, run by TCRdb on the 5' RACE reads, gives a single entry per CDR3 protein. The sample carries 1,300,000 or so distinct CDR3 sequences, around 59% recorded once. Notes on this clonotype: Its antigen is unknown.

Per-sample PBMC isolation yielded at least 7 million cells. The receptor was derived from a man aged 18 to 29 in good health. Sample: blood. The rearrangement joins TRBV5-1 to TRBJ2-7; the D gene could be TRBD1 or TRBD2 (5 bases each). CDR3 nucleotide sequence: TGCGCCAGCAGCTTTACTACCGGGACCATGGTCTACGAGCAGTACTTC. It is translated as CASSFTTGTMVYEQYF.